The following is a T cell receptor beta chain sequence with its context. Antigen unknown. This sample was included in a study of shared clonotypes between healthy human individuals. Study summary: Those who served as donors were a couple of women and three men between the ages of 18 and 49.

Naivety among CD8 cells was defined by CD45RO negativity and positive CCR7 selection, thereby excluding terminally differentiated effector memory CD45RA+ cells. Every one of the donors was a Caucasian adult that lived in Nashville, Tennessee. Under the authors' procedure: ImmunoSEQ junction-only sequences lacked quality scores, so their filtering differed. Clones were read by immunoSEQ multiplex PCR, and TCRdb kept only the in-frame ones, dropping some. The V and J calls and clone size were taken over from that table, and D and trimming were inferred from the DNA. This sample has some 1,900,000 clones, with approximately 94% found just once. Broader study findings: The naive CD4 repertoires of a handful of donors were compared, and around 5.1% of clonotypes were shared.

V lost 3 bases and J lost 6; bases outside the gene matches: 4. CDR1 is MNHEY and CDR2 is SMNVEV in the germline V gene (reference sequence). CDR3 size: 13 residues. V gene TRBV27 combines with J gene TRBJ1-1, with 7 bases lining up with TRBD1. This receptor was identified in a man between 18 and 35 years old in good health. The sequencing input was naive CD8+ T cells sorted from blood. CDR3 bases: TGTGCCAGCAGTTTTGACAGGGCGGCTGAAGCTTTCTTT. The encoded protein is CASSFDRAAEAFF.